These 22 T cell receptor beta chains share one sample of origin, sequenced in a study of T cell changes during pregnancy in multiple sclerosis. Some clones are missing from TCRdb's copy, which holds only in-frame ones; the method was immunoSEQ multiplex PCR. The data contain 78,000 or so clones, under 95% of them singletons. This sample comprised peripheral blood, obtained before pregnancy. Receptor source: a female donor with multiple sclerosis, enrolled in a pregnancy study.

The V and J genes are TRBV5-8 and TRBJ1-2, with 10 nucleotides matching TRBD1. V gave up 0 bases and J gave up 4 bases; unmatched junction bases: 6. The CDR3 is made up of 16 amino acids. Germline V gene lookup returns CDR1 SGHTS and CDR2 YDEGEE. CDR3 DNA sequence: TGTGCCAGCAGCTTGGAGGGACAGGGGAGTACCTATGGCTACACCTTC. Protein product: CASSLEGQGSTYGYTF.

The rearrangement links TRBV5-4 to TRBJ2-3; D gene unclear. Germline CDR1 SGHNT, CDR2 YYREEE (reference sequence). V was clipped by 6 bases and J by 6 bases, with 14 bases between them. CDR3 size: 13 residues. CDR3: CASTTLPADTQYF. The CDR3 nucleotides read TGTGCCAGCACCACTCTTCCAGCGGATACGCAGTATTTT. Full variable domain (outside the CDR3, taken from reference TRBV5-4 and TRBJ2-3): ETGVTQSPTHLIKTRGQQVTLRCSSQSGHNTVSWYQQALGQGPQFIFQYYREEENGRGNFPPRFSGLQFPNYSSELNVNALELDDSALYLCASTTLPADTQYFGPGTRLTVL.

This clone was recorded once. The rearrangement joins TRBV11-3 to TRBJ2-1, with 9 nucleotides matching TRBD2. CDR1 and CDR2 from the germline V gene are SGHNT and YENEEA. CDR3 size: 15 residues. The junction had 4 bases not matched to a gene; V was cut back by 0 bases and J by 7 bases. CDR3 protein: CASSLDQRGANEQFF. For the CDR3, the DNA is TGTGCCAGCAGCTTAGACCAGCGGGGGGCAAATGAGCAGTTCTTC.

This chain connects TRBV13 to TRBJ2-1; D gene ambiguous. This CDR3 region has 12 residues. Germline-derived CDR1 and CDR2 are PRHDT and FYEKMQ (reference sequence). Trimming cost V 0 bases and J 8 bases, with 5 bases left between them. The chain's CDR3 is CASSLGRDEQFF. CDR3 coding DNA: TGTGCCAGCAGCTTAGGCCGGGATGAGCAGTTCTTC.

The rearrangement links TRBV6-5 to TRBJ2-5; 7 bases are shared with TRBD2. Trimming cost V 4 bases and J 4 bases; bases outside gene matches: 9. Germline V gives CDR1 MNHEY, CDR2 SVGAGI. The CDR3 runs 15 residues. DNA for the CDR3: TGTGCCAGCAGTTTTGCGGGGCCGGGGGGAGAGACCCAGTACTTC. This codes for CASSFAGPGGETQYF.

This clone showed up just once. The CDR3 loop reads CASSESGGYGSSYNEQFF. CDR3 nucleotides: TGTGCCAGCAGTGAGTCCGGAGGTTACGGGAGCTCCTACAATGAGCAGTTCTTC. The V and J genes are TRBV2 and TRBJ2-1; D is possibly TRBD2 (6 bases). V was shortened by 3 bases and J by 0 bases, with 18 bases between the two germline ends. The length of the CDR3 is 18 residues. Germline CDR1 reads SNHLY; CDR2 reads FYNNEI.

J is TRBJ2-2 and V is TRBV9; 8 bases map to TRBD1. The CDR3 spans 15 residues. V lost 0 bases, J lost 6 bases, and 4 bases stayed unmatched. Looked up from germline, CDR1 is SGDLS and CDR2 is YYNGEE. CDR3 protein: CASSVAQGAAGELFF. The CDR3, as DNA: TGTGCCAGCAGCGTAGCTCAGGGGGCTGCCGGGGAGCTGTTTTTT. Combining the CDR3 with reference TRBV9 and TRBJ2-2 gives the whole variable domain DSGVTQTPKHLITATGQRVTLRCSPRSGDLSVYWYQQSLDQGLQFLIQYYNGEERAKGNILERFSAQQFPDLHSELNLSSLELGDSALYFCASSVAQGAAGELFFGEGSRLTVL.

The chain is built from TRBV4-1 and TRBJ2-7; TRBD2 matches 11 bases. The V gene end was trimmed by 0 bases and the J gene end by 3 bases; junction bases not matched to a gene: 13. This CDR3 comprises 19 residues. CDR1 is MGHRA, CDR2 YSYEKL, per germline. In nucleotides, the CDR3 is TGCGCCAGCAGCCAAGAGATTGGGGACGGGACTAGCGGTTTCTACGAGCAGTACTTC. This sequence encodes CASSQEIGDGTSGFYEQYF.

This chain links TRBV5-6 with TRBJ1-1; D gene uncertain. V was cut by 0 bases and J by 5 bases, with 5 bases left in between. The CDR3 is made up of 12 amino acids. Germline assignment: CDR1 SGHDT and CDR2 YYEEEE. CDR3 coding DNA: TGTGCCAGCAGCTTGGGGAGGACTGAAGCTTTCTTT. Translation gives CASSLGRTEAFF.

The chain joins TRBV10-3 to TRBJ2-7; D remains unclear. The germline V gene has CDR1 ENHRY and CDR2 SYGVKD. Trimming pared 0 bases from V and 3 bases from J, leaving 6 bases between. The CDR3 spans 13 residues. CDR3 nucleotides: TGTGCCATCAGTGAGTCGGCAGTCTACGAGCAGTACTTC. Encoded protein: CAISESAVYEQYF.

V usage is TRBV5-6 and J usage is TRBJ2-1; weak D call: TRBD2 (7 bases). The CDR3 loop spans 17 amino acids. V lost 0 bases and J 2 bases, leaving 15 bases between the germline ends. Germline assignment: CDR1 SGHDT and CDR2 YYEEEE. In DNA, the CDR3 is TGTGCCAGCAGCTTGGCCTTGGCGGGGGCTCCCTACAATGAGCAGTTCTTC. It specifies CASSLALAGAPYNEQFF.

The genes are TRBV2 and TRBJ2-5, with D unclear. CDR3 size: 14 residues. CDR1 is SNHLY and CDR2 is FYNNEI in the germline V gene. Between the trimmed V and J ends, which lost 6 bases and 0 bases, there was a span of 11 bases. The CDR3: CASSSDLYQETQYF. DNA of the CDR3: TGTGCCAGCAGCTCAGACTTGTACCAAGAGACCCAGTACTTC.

The chain employs TRBV6-1 and TRBJ1-1, with D hard to call. CDR3 length equals 15 residues. V was pared by 4 bases and J by 2 bases, with 14 bases between. The germline V gene has CDR1 MNHNS and CDR2 SASEGT. The CDR3 spells CASSVAASENTEAFF. The CDR3 coding sequence is TGTGCCAGCAGTGTGGCGGCGTCCGAAAACACTGAAGCTTTCTTT.

This chain joins TRBV10-3 and TRBJ1-5, with a weak D call TRBD1 (6 bases). Germline V lookup: CDR1 ENHRY, CDR2 SYGVKD. This CDR3 has 17 amino acids. Trimming cost V 2 bases and J 2 bases, with 16 bases left between them. CDR3 coding DNA: TGTGCCATCAGTGAGGCGTCCCGGGACACCGGCAATCAGCCCCAGCATTTT. Amino acid sequence: CAISEASRDTGNQPQHF.

The chain links TRBV7-2 to TRBJ1-2; 7 bases match TRBD1. The ends lost 2 bases at V and 2 bases at J; junction bases unmatched: 5. Looked up from germline, CDR1 is SGHTA and CDR2 is FQGNSA. The CDR3 is 15 residues long. CDR3: CASSLSSGQNYGYTF. As DNA, the CDR3 is TGTGCCAGCAGCTTATCCTCGGGACAGAACTATGGCTACACCTTC. Supplemented by reference TRBV7-2 and TRBJ1-2, the full variable domain reads GAGVSQSPSNKVTEKGKDVELRCDPISGHTALYWYRQSLGQGLEFLIYFQGNSAPDKSGLPSDRFSAERTGGSVSTLTIQRTQQEDSAVYLCASSLSSGQNYGYTFGSGTRLTVV.

This chain uses TRBV6-5 with TRBJ2-5; tentatively, D is TRBD2 (5 bases). The V end was cut by 8 bases, the J end by 4 bases, with 11 bases between. The germline V gene encodes CDR1 MNHEY and CDR2 SVGAGI. The CDR3 is 12 amino acids. The CDR3 nucleotides read TGTGCCAGCCGGACGGCGGGAGAGACCCAGTACTTC. It is translated as CASRTAGETQYF.

The chain couples TRBV10-3 to TRBJ1-1, with 11 nucleotides matching TRBD1. V was clipped by 6 bases and J by 3 bases; unmatched bases: 6. Germline-derived CDR1 and CDR2 are ENHRY and SYGVKD. The CDR3 spans 15 residues. This chain's CDR3 is CAIRGTGGYYTEAFF. Written as DNA, the CDR3 is TGTGCCATCAGGGGGACAGGGGGTTATTACACTGAAGCTTTCTTT.

This chain connects TRBV27 to TRBJ2-1; 8 bases fit TRBD2. Germline CDR1 and CDR2: MNHEY and SMNVEV (reference sequence). J lost 1 base, V lost 5 bases, and 13 bases had no gene match. CDR3 length: 18 residues. Written as DNA, the CDR3 is TGTGCCAGCAGTCCCCTGGGAGTAGCGGGGATTTCCTACAATGAGCAGTTCTTC. Protein sequence: CASSPLGVAGISYNEQFF.

J is TRBJ1-2 and V is TRBV19, with D tentatively TRBD1 (6 bases). Germline lookup yields CDR1 LNHDA and CDR2 SQIVND (reference sequence). The CDR3 is 13 residues long. The V end lost 5 bases, the J end lost 8 bases, and 15 bases lay between the germline ends. This CDR3 is CASSFNRVEGYTF. DNA for the CDR3: TGTGCCAGTAGTTTTAACAGGGTCGAGGGCTACACCTTC.

V and J are TRBV6-4 and TRBJ1-5, with no clear D. Trimming pared 5 bases from V and 9 bases from J, leaving 11 bases between. The CDR3 is 12 residues long. CDR1 and CDR2 (germline): MRHNA, SNTAGT. The CDR3 sequence: CASSPPGGPQHF. In DNA, the CDR3 is TGTGCCAGCAGTCCCCCCGGTGGGCCCCAGCATTTT.

The rearrangement links TRBV7-8 to TRBJ2-2; tentatively, D is TRBD2 (5 bases). The ends were cut back, 5 bases at V and 6 bases at J, with 13 bases in the middle. From germline, CDR1 is SGHVS and CDR2 FQNEAQ. The CDR3 has 14 residues. The CDR3 region has the DNA TGTGCCAGCAGCCCCCCTACTAGGCCCGGGGAGCTGTTTTTT. Protein product: CASSPPTRPGELFF.

V is TRBV19 and J is TRBJ1-3, with 8 positions matching TRBD1. The CDR3 contains 14 residues. The V segment lost 5 bases and the J segment 4 bases; nucleotides outside the gene matches: 4. Germline CDR1 reads LNHDA; CDR2 reads SQIVND (reference sequence). The CDR3 protein is CASSPDRAGNTIYF. CDR3 nucleotide sequence: TGTGCCAGTAGTCCGGACAGGGCGGGAAACACCATATATTTT.